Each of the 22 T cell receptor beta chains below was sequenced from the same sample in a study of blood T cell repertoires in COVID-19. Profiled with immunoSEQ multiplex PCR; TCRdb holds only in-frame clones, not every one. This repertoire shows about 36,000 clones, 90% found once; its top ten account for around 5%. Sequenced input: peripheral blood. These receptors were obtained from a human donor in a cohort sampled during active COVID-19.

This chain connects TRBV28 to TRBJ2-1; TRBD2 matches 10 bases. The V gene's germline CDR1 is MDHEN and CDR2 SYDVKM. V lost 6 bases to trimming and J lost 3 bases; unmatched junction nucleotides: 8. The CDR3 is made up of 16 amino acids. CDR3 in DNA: TGTGCCAGCAGCTGGGGTAGCGGGAGGCGCTACAATGAGCAGTTCTTC. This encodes CASSWGSGRRYNEQFF.

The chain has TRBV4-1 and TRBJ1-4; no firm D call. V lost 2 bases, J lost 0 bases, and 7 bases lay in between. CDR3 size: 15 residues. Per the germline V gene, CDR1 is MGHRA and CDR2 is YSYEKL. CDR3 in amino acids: CASSQTYATNEKLFF. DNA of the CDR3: TGCGCCAGCAGCCAAACCTACGCAACTAATGAAAAACTGTTTTTT.

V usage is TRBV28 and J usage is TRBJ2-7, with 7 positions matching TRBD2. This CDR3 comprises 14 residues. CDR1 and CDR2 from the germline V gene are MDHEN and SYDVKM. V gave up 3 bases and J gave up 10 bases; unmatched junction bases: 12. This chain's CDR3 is CASSFGGSWIGQYF. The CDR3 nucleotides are TGTGCCAGCAGTTTTGGCGGGAGCTGGATTGGTCAGTACTTC.

DNA of the CDR3: TGTGCCAGCAGTTTACGGGGGGCCGGCCGGGGCGAGCAGTACTTC. Translating it yields CASSLRGAGRGEQYF. This sequence joins TRBV28 and TRBJ2-7; possibly TRBD2 for D (7 bases). CDR1 and CDR2 (germline): MDHEN, SYDVKM. The V gene lost 2 bases and the J gene lost 6 bases, with 17 bases spanning the gap. This CDR3 spans 15 amino acids.

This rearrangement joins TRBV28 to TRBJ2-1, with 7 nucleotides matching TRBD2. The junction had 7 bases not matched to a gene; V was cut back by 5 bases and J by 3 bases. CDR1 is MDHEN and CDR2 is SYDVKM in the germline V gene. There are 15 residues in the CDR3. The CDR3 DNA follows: TGTGCCAGCAGTCCTGTAGCGGGTCACTACAATGAGCAGTTCTTC. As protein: CASSPVAGHYNEQFF. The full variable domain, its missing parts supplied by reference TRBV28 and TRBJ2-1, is DVKVTQSSRYLVKRTGEKVFLECVQDMDHENMFWYRQDPGLGLRLIYFSYDVKMKEKGDIPEGYSVSREKKERFSLILESASTNQTSMYLCASSPVAGHYNEQFFGPGTRLTVL.

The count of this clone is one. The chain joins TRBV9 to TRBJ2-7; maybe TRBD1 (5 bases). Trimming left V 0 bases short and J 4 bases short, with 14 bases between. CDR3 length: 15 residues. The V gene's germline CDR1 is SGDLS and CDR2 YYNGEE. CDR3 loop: CASSVAQGGFYEQYF. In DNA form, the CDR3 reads TGTGCCAGCAGCGTAGCCCAGGGTGGTTTTTACGAGCAGTACTTC. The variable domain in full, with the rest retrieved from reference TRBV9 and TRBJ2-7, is DSGVTQTPKHLITATGQRVTLRCSPRSGDLSVYWYQQSLDQGLQFLIQYYNGEERAKGNILERFSAQQFPDLHSELNLSSLELGDSALYFCASSVAQGGFYEQYFGPGTRLTVT.

CDR3 protein: CASSLGGRAYEQYF. CDR3 DNA: TGTGCCAGCAGCCTGGGAGGGCGGGCCTACGAGCAGTACTTC. The chain recombines TRBV7-2 with TRBJ2-7, with 7 bases that match TRBD2. This CDR3 is built from 14 residues. The V gene end was trimmed by 5 bases and the J gene end by 2 bases; junction bases not matched to a gene: 6. The germline gives CDR1 SGHTA, CDR2 FQGNSA. Variable domain in full (rest from reference TRBV7-2 and TRBJ2-7): GAGVSQSPSNKVTEKGKDVELRCDPISGHTALYWYRQSLGQGLEFLIYFQGNSAPDKSGLPSDRFSAERTGGSVSTLTIQRTQQEDSAVYLCASSLGGRAYEQYFGPGTRLTVT.

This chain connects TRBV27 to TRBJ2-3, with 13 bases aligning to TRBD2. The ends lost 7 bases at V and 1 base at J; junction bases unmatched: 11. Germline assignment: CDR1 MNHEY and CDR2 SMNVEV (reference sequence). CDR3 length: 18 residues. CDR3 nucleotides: TGTGCCAGCACCCCCGGACTAGCGGGAGTCGGACGCACAGATACGCAGTATTTT. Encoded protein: CASTPGLAGVGRTDTQYF.

This CDR3 reads CASSLGRGSYNEQFF. DNA for the CDR3: TGTGCCAGCAGCTTGGGCAGGGGGTCCTACAATGAGCAGTTCTTC. This chain links TRBV11-3 with TRBJ2-1; 7 bases are a match to TRBD1. Germline CDR1 and CDR2: SGHNT and YENEEA. The CDR3 covers 15 residues. V gave up 3 bases and J gave up 1 base; unmatched junction bases: 3.

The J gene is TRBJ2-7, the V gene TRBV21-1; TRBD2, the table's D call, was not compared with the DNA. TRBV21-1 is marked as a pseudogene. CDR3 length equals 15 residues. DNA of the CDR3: TGTGCCAGCAGCCAAAGTGGGGGGGCTAGTGACGAGCAGTACTTC. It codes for CASSQSGGASDEQYF.

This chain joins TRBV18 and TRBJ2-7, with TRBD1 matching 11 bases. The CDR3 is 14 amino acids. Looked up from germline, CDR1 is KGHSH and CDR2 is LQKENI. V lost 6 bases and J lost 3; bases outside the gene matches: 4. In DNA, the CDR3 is TGTGCCAGCTCTGGCGGGACAGGGGGCTACGAGCAGTACTTC. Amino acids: CASSGGTGGYEQYF. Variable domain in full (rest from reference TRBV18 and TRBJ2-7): NAGVMQNPRHLVRRRGQEARLRCSPMKGHSHVYWYRQLPEEGLKFMVYLQKENIIDESGMPKERFSAEFPKEGPSILRIQQVVRGDSAAYFCASSGGTGGYEQYFGPGTRLTVT.

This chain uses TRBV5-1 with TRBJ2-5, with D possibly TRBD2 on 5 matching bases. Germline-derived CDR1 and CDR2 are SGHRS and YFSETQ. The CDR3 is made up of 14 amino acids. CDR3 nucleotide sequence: TGCGTCTCGCGGGCTACAAGCAGACAAGAGACCCAGTACTTC. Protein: CVSRATSRQETQYF.

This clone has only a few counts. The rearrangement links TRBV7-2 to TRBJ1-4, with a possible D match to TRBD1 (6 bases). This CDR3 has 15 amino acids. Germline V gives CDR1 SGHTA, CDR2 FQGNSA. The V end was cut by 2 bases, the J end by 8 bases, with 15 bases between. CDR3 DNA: TGTGCCAGCAGCTTAAGGGGCAGGGGAGGGGAAAAACTGTTTTTT. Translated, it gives CASSLRGRGGEKLFF.

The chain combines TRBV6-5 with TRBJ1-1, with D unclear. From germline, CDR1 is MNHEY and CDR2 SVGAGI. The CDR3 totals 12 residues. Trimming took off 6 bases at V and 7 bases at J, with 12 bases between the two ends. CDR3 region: CASSSLAGEAFF. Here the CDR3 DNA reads TGTGCCAGCAGCTCCTTGGCGGGTGAAGCTTTCTTT.

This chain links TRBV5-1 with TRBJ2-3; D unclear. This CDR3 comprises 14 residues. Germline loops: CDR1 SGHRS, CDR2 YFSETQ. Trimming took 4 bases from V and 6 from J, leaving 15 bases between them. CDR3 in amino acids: CASSRSNLLDTQYF. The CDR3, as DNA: TGCGCCAGCAGCAGAAGCAACCTACTGGATACGCAGTATTTT.

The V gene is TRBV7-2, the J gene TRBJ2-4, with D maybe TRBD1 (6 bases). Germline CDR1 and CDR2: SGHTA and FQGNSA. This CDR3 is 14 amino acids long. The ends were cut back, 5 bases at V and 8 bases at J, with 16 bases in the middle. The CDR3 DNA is TGTGCCAGCAGCCCCCTGGGGGCACGGGACATTCAGTACTTC. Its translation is CASSPLGARDIQYF.

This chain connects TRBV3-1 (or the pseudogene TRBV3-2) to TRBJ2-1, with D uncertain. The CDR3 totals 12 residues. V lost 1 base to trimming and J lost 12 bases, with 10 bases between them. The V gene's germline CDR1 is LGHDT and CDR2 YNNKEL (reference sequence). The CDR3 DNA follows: TGTGCCAGCAGCCAAGGGGCAGTCGGGCAGTTCTTC. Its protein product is CASSQGAVGQFF.

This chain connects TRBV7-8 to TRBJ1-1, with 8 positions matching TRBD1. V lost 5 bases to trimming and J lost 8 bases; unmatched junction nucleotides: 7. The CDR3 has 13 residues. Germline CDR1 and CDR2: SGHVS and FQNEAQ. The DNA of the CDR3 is TGTGCCAGCAGCCGGACAGGGTCGATAGAAGCTTTCTTT. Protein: CASSRTGSIEAFF.

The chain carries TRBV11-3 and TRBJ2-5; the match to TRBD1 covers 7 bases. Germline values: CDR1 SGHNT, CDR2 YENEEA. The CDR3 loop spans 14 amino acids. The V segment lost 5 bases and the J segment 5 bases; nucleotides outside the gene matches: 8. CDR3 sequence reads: CASSREGARETQYF. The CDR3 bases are TGTGCCAGCAGCCGAGAGGGGGCGCGGGAGACCCAGTACTTC.

The CDR3 nucleotides read TGTGCCAGCAGACAATCCGGAAACACCATATATTTT. Its protein product is CASRQSGNTIYF. The genes are TRBV6-5 and TRBJ1-3; D is ambiguous. The V and J ends lost 6 bases and 4 bases respectively, with 7 bases between them. The CDR3 is made up of 12 amino acids. Germline V gene sequence: CDR1 MNHEY, CDR2 SVGAGI.

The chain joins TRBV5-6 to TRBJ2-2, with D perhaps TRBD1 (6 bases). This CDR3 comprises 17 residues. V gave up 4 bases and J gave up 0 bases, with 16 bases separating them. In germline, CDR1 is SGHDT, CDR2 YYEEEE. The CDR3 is CASSPFQDRANTGELFF. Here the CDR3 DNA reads TGTGCCAGCAGCCCCTTCCAGGACAGAGCGAACACCGGGGAGCTGTTTTTT.

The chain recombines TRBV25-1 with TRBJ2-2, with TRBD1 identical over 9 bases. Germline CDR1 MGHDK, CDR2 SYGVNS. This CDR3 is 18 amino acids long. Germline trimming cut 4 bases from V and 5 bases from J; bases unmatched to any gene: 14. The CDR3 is CASSGDRVEKDKTGELFF. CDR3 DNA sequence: TGTGCCAGCAGTGGGGACAGGGTCGAGAAAGATAAGACCGGGGAGCTGTTTTTT.